This T cell receptor (beta chain) is from a study of T cell responses to AZD1222 COVID-19 vaccine. Across the study: Pooling was applied to second doses at about 4 or about 12 weeks. Study-level points and caveats: Nearly half of spike-specific TCRs reportedly target unmutated variant regions. Baseline seropositives among AZD1222 recipients totaled only six or seven.

Comment on this clone: As yet, its antigen is unknown.

This CDR3 comprises 13 residues. With 3 bases removed from V and 4 bases from J, the gap between germline ends came to 9 bases. CDR1 MDHEN and CDR2 SYDVKM come from the germline V gene. Produced via immunoSEQ multiplex PCR; TCRdb's table is partial and in-frame only. The sample gives 90,000 to 100,000 clones, roughly 88% of which show up once; 2.8% is in the top ten. Sample: peripheral blood, taken on day 0 of AZD1222 vaccination. This TCR derives from an adult in good health. The rearrangement links TRBV28 to TRBJ1-2; no definite D call. The CDR3 DNA reads TGTGCCAGCAGTTTGAGGCAGACCTATGGCTACACCTTC. The encoded protein is CASSLRQTYGYTF.